The 7 T cell receptor beta chains below come from one sample, sequenced in a study of blood T cell repertoires in COVID-19. This table comes from immunoSEQ multiplex PCR, and its TCRdb copy is limited to in-frame clones, with some not included. The sample has 310,000 or so clones, 85% to 90% seen once. The sequenced sample consisted of PBMCs or T cells enriched from blood (not recorded which). Receptors originate from a woman aged 18-29 years with acute COVID-19.

V is TRBV18 and J is TRBJ1-6, with TRBD1 as a possible D gene (5 bases). V gave up 1 base and J gave up 9 bases, with 10 bases separating them. Germline CDR1 is KGHSH and CDR2 is LQKENI. There are 14 residues in the CDR3. The CDR3 region is CASSPQGNGSPLHF. CDR3 DNA sequence: TGTGCCAGCTCACCACAGGGGAATGGTTCACCCCTCCACTTT.

The rearrangement uses TRBV4-1 and TRBJ2-7; 10 bases align to TRBD2. The trim removed 0 bases at V and 5 bases at J, leaving 4 bases unmatched. This CDR3 has 15 residues. Germline CDR1 reads MGHRA; CDR2 reads YSYEKL. This chain's CDR3 is CASSQDRLAGDEQYF. CDR3 coding DNA: TGCGCCAGCAGCCAAGATCGTCTAGCGGGAGACGAGCAGTACTTC.

The genes are TRBV28 and TRBJ2-7, with a possible D match to TRBD2 (5 bases). Germline lookup yields CDR1 MDHEN and CDR2 SYDVKM. The V and J ends lost 6 bases and 1 base respectively, with 13 bases between them. CDR3 length equals 14 residues. The CDR3, as DNA: TGTGCCAGCAGAAACGGACGGAGGTCCTACGAGCAGTACTTC. It is translated as CASRNGRRSYEQYF.

A remark on this clone: Additional DNA sequences in this sample encode the identical CDR3. J is TRBJ2-1 and V is TRBV7-9; 9 positions agree with TRBD2. CDR3 size: 15 residues. V shed 1 base, J shed 5 bases, and the junction held 3 bases outside the gene matches. Looked up from germline, CDR1 is SEHNR and CDR2 is FQNEAQ (reference sequence). The CDR3, as DNA: TGTGCCAGCAGCTTAGGTAGCGGGGGTCACAATGAGCAGTTCTTC. Amino acids: CASSLGSGGHNEQFF.

This clone was counted a single time. This chain connects TRBV27 to TRBJ1-4, with 9 bases identical to TRBD1. The CDR3 length is 15 residues. Germline lookup yields CDR1 MNHEY and CDR2 SMNVEV (reference sequence). V was pared by 5 bases and J by 0 bases, with 1 base of the junction left unmatched. Written as DNA, the CDR3 is TGTGCCAGCAGTCGACAGGGGGCAACTAATGAAAAACTGTTTTTT. Amino acids: CASSRQGATNEKLFF.

The V call is TRBV29-1, the J call TRBJ1-1, with D maybe TRBD1 (5 bases). Germline values: CDR1 SQVTM, CDR2 ANQGSEA. Between the trimmed V and J ends, which lost 3 bases and 1 base, there was a span of 9 bases. The CDR3 runs to 13 residues. As DNA, the CDR3 is TGCAGCGTTGATGCAGGGTGGAACACTGAAGCTTTCTTT. Amino acid sequence: CSVDAGWNTEAFF.

The V call is TRBV7-2, the J call TRBJ1-3; D not resolved. The CDR3 extends over 17 amino acids. CDR1 is SGHTA, CDR2 FQGNSA, per germline. The germline V and J ends were trimmed by 1 base and 2 bases, with 15 bases remaining between them. The CDR3 DNA sequence: TGTGCCAGCAGCTTAGATTACCCGGGGAGGGCTGGAAACACCATATATTTT. Translated, it gives CASSLDYPGRAGNTIYF. Full variable domain (rest looked up from reference TRBV7-2 and TRBJ1-3): GAGVSQSPSNKVTEKGKDVELRCDPISGHTALYWYRQSLGQGLEFLIYFQGNSAPDKSGLPSDRFSAERTGGSVSTLTIQRTQQEDSAVYLCASSLDYPGRAGNTIYFGEGSWLTVV.